A selection of T cell receptor beta chains follows, all from one sample in a study of T cell responses to AZD1222 COVID-19 vaccine. Clones were read by immunoSEQ multiplex PCR, and TCRdb kept only the in-frame ones, dropping some. In the table there are 75,000 to 90,000 clones, more than 85% of which are singletons. The input for sequencing was peripheral blood, taken 28 days after the second AZD1222 dose. These receptors came from an adult who received the AZD1222 COVID-19 vaccine. The CDR3 runs from the conserved cysteine through the conserved F or W. A D gene is named only where the DNA matches it firmly. Clone size appears in some rows only: once, few, many, or a class for an expanded clone.

J gene: TRBJ2-1
D gene: TRBD2
V gene: TRBV5-1
clone size: NA
CDR3 DNA: TGCGCCAGCAGCTTGGTTCCTCCTTACAACCCTAGCGGGAGGGCCTCCTACAATGAGCAGTTCTTC
CDR3 protein: CASSLVPPYNPSGRASYNEQFF

J gene: TRBJ2-1
D gene: NA
V gene: TRBV28
clone size: NA
CDR3 DNA: TGTGCCAGCAGTTCCGGCTTAGTAGGGCAGTTCTTC
CDR3 protein: CASSSGLVGQFF

J gene: TRBJ2-7
D gene: NA
V gene: TRBV4-1
clone size: few
CDR3 DNA: TGCGCCAGCAGCCACAGGGGTGGGTACGAGCAGTACTTC
CDR3 protein: CASSHRGGYEQYF

J gene: TRBJ2-2
D gene: NA
V gene: TRBV29-1
clone size: NA
CDR3 DNA: TGCAGCGTTCTTGGCGCGTCGAACACCGGGGAGCTGTTTTTT
CDR3 protein: CSVLGASNTGELFF

J gene: TRBJ1-6
D gene: NA
V gene: TRBV27
clone size: NA
CDR3 DNA: TGTGCCAGCAGACTACACCCCGGGGGACGGGCGGGTACTTCACCCCTCCACTTT
CDR3 protein: CASRLHPGGRAGTSPLHF

J gene: TRBJ1-2
D gene: NA
V gene: TRBV6-5
clone size: NA
CDR3 DNA: TGTGCCAGCAGGGGTAGGGGGACCGCGGCGGGCTACACCTTC
CDR3 protein: CASRGRGTAAGYTF

J gene: TRBJ2-2
D gene: NA
V gene: TRBV4-1
clone size: NA
CDR3 DNA: TGCGCCAGCAGCCAACCCGGAGAGGGGGAGCTGTTTTTT
CDR3 protein: CASSQPGEGELFF

J gene: TRBJ1-2
D gene: NA
V gene: TRBV30
clone size: NA
CDR3 DNA: TGTGCCGGGCTACCCAGGACGTTTTCTGGCTACACCTTC
CDR3 protein: CAGLPRTFSGYTF

J gene: TRBJ1-1
D gene: NA
V gene: TRBV19
clone size: few
CDR3 DNA: TGTGCCAGTAGTATTACAAGGGGTTTTGAAGCTTTCTTT
CDR3 protein: CASSITRGFEAFF

J gene: TRBJ2-4
D gene: TRBD2
V gene: TRBV3-1/TRBV3-2
clone size: NA
CDR3 DNA: TGTGCCAGCAGCCAAGGTCTGGCGGGACTACCGGTCATTCAGTACTTC
CDR3 protein: CASSQGLAGLPVIQYF

J gene: TRBJ2-1
D gene: TRBD2
V gene: TRBV7-7
clone size: few
CDR3 DNA: TGTGCCAGCAGCTTTGGGCTAGCGGCCCGGGACAATGAGCAGTTCTTC
CDR3 protein: CASSFGLAARDNEQFF

J gene: TRBJ1-2
D gene: NA
V gene: TRBV28
clone size: once
CDR3 DNA: TGTGCCAGCAGTTTCTTAGCCGAGCATGGCTACACCTTC
CDR3 protein: CASSFLAEHGYTF

J gene: TRBJ1-2
D gene: NA
V gene: TRBV7-9
clone size: NA
CDR3 DNA: TGTGCCAGCAGCCCTGGCGTGGGGAACTCTAACTATGGCTACACCTTC
CDR3 protein: CASSPGVGNSNYGYTF

J gene: TRBJ2-7
D gene: NA
V gene: TRBV5-1
clone size: NA
CDR3 DNA: TGCGCCAGCAGCGGACAGTCTTCCTACGAGCAGTACTTC
CDR3 protein: CASSGQSSYEQYF

J gene: TRBJ2-1
D gene: NA
V gene: TRBV12-5
clone size: NA
CDR3 DNA: TGTGCTAGTGGCTCCACGATAGCGCCTGTCAAACCCTACAATGAGCAGTTCTTC
CDR3 protein: CASGSTIAPVKPYNEQFF

J gene: TRBJ1-1
D gene: TRBD1
V gene: TRBV6-5
clone size: few
CDR3 DNA: TGTGCCAGCAGTCCCGGGACAGAACACACTGAAGCTTTCTTT
CDR3 protein: CASSPGTEHTEAFF

J gene: TRBJ2-5
D gene: TRBD2
V gene: TRBV3-1/TRBV3-2
clone size: NA
CDR3 DNA: TGTGCCAGCAGCCAAGGACTAGCGCCGCACTTC
CDR3 protein: CASSQGLAPHF

J gene: TRBJ1-4
D gene: TRBD1
V gene: TRBV28
clone size: once
CDR3 DNA: TGTGCCAGCAGCTTCGGGACAGGGGTTACTAATGAAAAACTGTTTTTT
CDR3 protein: CASSFGTGVTNEKLFF

J gene: TRBJ2-3
D gene: NA
V gene: TRBV3-1/TRBV3-2
clone size: once
CDR3 DNA: TGTGCCAGCACCCTGACGGTAGCAGATACGCAGTATTTT
CDR3 protein: CASTLTVADTQYF

J gene: TRBJ2-5
D gene: TRBD2
V gene: TRBV10-2
clone size: NA
CDR3 DNA: TGCGCCAGCCAGCCCGGGACTACAGGGACCCAGTACTTC
CDR3 protein: CASQPGTTGTQYF

J gene: TRBJ1-2
D gene: NA
V gene: TRBV7-9
clone size: NA
CDR3 DNA: TGTGCCACCGGACCTTGGGGTGGTGGCTACACCTTC
CDR3 protein: CATGPWGGGYTF

J gene: TRBJ2-2
D gene: TRBD1
V gene: TRBV7-3
clone size: NA
CDR3 DNA: TGTGCCAGCAGCCGACAGGGGGACACCGGGGAGCTGTTTTTT
CDR3 protein: CASSRQGDTGELFF

J gene: TRBJ2-3
D gene: TRBD2
V gene: TRBV6-2/TRBV6-3
clone size: NA
CDR3 DNA: TGTGCCAGCAGTTACGGAATGAAGCGGGAGAACGCAGATACGCAGTATTTT
CDR3 protein: CASSYGMKRENADTQYF

J gene: TRBJ1-1
D gene: NA
V gene: TRBV27
clone size: NA
CDR3 DNA: TGTGCCAGCAGTTTTGGGGGAGGGACTGAAGCTTTCTTT
CDR3 protein: CASSFGGGTEAFF

J gene: TRBJ2-7
D gene: NA
V gene: TRBV9
clone size: NA
CDR3 DNA: TGTGCCAGCAGCGTCACAGAATCCTACGAGCAGTACTTC
CDR3 protein: CASSVTESYEQYF

J gene: TRBJ2-4
D gene: NA
V gene: TRBV20-1
clone size: NA
CDR3 DNA: TGCAGTGCTAGACACGGCATTCAGTACTTC
CDR3 protein: CSARHGIQYF

J gene: TRBJ2-2
D gene: NA
V gene: TRBV28
clone size: once
CDR3 DNA: TGTGCCAGCTCGCCCTCGGTGGGAAAGTTAGGGGAGCTGTTTTTT
CDR3 protein: CASSPSVGKLGELFF

J gene: TRBJ1-5
D gene: NA
V gene: TRBV4-1
clone size: NA
CDR3 DNA: TGCGCCAGCAGCCAAGGGGGTTCAAGTAGCAATCAGCCCCAGCATTTT
CDR3 protein: CASSQGGSSSNQPQHF

J gene: TRBJ1-2
D gene: NA
V gene: TRBV12-3/TRBV12-4
clone size: NA
CDR3 DNA: TGTGCCAGCAGTCTTCCAGGGAGCTATGGCTACACCTTC
CDR3 protein: CASSLPGSYGYTF

J gene: TRBJ2-5
D gene: NA
V gene: TRBV19
clone size: NA
CDR3 DNA: TGTGCCAGTAGTATCAACCAAGAGACCCAGTACTTC
CDR3 protein: CASSINQETQYF

J gene: TRBJ2-7
D gene: TRBD2
V gene: TRBV27
clone size: once
CDR3 DNA: TGTGCCAGCAGGCTTACTAGCGGGGAGACCTACGAGCAGTACTTC
CDR3 protein: CASRLTSGETYEQYF

J gene: TRBJ1-5
D gene: NA
V gene: TRBV9
clone size: NA
CDR3 DNA: TGTGCCAGCAGCGCTCGCGGGACCTATCCACCCCAGCATTTT
CDR3 protein: CASSARGTYPPQHF

J gene: TRBJ2-3
D gene: NA
V gene: TRBV27
clone size: once
CDR3 DNA: TGTGCCAGCAGTTTTATGCAGGGTACGCAGTATTTT
CDR3 protein: CASSFMQGTQYF

J gene: TRBJ1-4
D gene: TRBD1
V gene: TRBV5-4
clone size: NA
CDR3 DNA: TGTGCCAGCAGCTTAACGGGACAGAAAAATGAAAAACTGTTTTTT
CDR3 protein: CASSLTGQKNEKLFF

J gene: TRBJ1-4
D gene: TRBD1
V gene: TRBV5-4
clone size: NA
CDR3 DNA: TGTGCCAGCAGCTCGGGACAGCCTTATGAAAAACTGTTTTTT
CDR3 protein: CASSSGQPYEKLFF

J gene: TRBJ1-1
D gene: NA
V gene: TRBV30
clone size: once
CDR3 DNA: TGTGCCTGGGCTTTCGGCACAGGGAAAGCTTTCTTT
CDR3 protein: CAWAFGTGKAFF

J gene: TRBJ1-1
D gene: NA
V gene: TRBV5-1
clone size: NA
CDR3 DNA: TGCGCCAGCAGCTTGGACAGGGCCACTGAAGCTTTCTTT
CDR3 protein: CASSLDRATEAFF

J gene: TRBJ2-1
D gene: NA
V gene: TRBV6-2/TRBV6-3
clone size: once
CDR3 DNA: TGTGCCAGCAGCCCGACCCCGCGGACTGGACCTTACAATGAGCAGTTCTTC
CDR3 protein: CASSPTPRTGPYNEQFF

J gene: TRBJ1-5
D gene: NA
V gene: TRBV30
clone size: NA
CDR3 DNA: TGTGCCTGGAGGCAGGGCTTAAATCAGCCCCAGCATTTT
CDR3 protein: CAWRQGLNQPQHF

J gene: TRBJ1-1
D gene: TRBD1
V gene: TRBV6-5
clone size: NA
CDR3 DNA: TGTGCCAACTCAATCGGGGACAGCACTGAAGCTTTCTTT
CDR3 protein: CANSIGDSTEAFF

J gene: TRBJ2-7
D gene: TRBD1
V gene: TRBV6-2/TRBV6-3
clone size: NA
CDR3 DNA: TGTGCCAGCAGTTACGGACAGGGGTTCGACGAGCAGTACTTC
CDR3 protein: CASSYGQGFDEQYF